A selection of T cell receptor beta chains follows, all from one sample in a study of shared T cell receptors in the human thymus. Data came from immunoSEQ multiplex PCR; TCRdb stores just in-frame clones and leaves some out. The sample records hundreds of thousands of clones, around 87% being singletons. This same sample was also taken into another study, of human thymus T cells.

Input material: thymocytes. The receptors come from a boy in the first two years of life with a congenital heart defect. The CDR3 runs from the conserved cysteine through the conserved F or W. The order of the fields is D gene, V gene, clone size, J gene, CDR3 protein, CDR3 DNA. D genes are given only for firm matches. The size entry is marked missing in some rows and otherwise reads once, few, many or a size class.

>.|TRBV28|.|TRBJ2-7
CASRGDTYEQYF
TGTGCCAGCAGAGGGGACACCTACGAGCAGTACTTC
>.|TRBV9|few|TRBJ2-3
CASSVEGSLETDTQYF
TGTGCCAGCAGCGTAGAGGGGTCGCTAGAAACAGATACGCAGTATTTT
>.|TRBV19|.|TRBJ1-5
CASSFPRGGNQPQHF
TGTGCCAGTAGTTTCCCCAGGGGTGGCAATCAGCCCCAGCATTTT
>TRBD1|TRBV7-9|.|TRBJ2-6
CASSLEGAGSGANVLTF
TGTGCCAGCAGCTTAGAGGGGGCGGGTTCTGGGGCCAACGTCCTGACTTTC
>.|TRBV2|.|TRBJ1-1
CASSDPRPDRMNTEAFF
TGTGCCAGCAGTGATCCCCGACCCGACAGGATGAACACTGAAGCTTTCTTT
>.|TRBV5-4|.|TRBJ2-1
CASSFLHGGQIF
TGTGCCAGCAGCTTTCTGCACGGCGGGCAAATCTTC
>.|TRBV12-5|.|TRBJ2-7
CASGTDYEQYF
TGTGCTAGTGGTACAGACTACGAGCAGTACTTC
>.|TRBV10-2|.|TRBJ1-1
CASREQATEAFF
TGCGCCAGCAGGGAACAGGCCACTGAAGCTTTCTTT
>.|TRBV27|once|TRBJ1-1
CASSLLNRQGLAEAFF
TGTGCCAGCAGTTTATTAAACAGGCAGGGGTTGGCTGAAGCTTTCTTT
>TRBD1|TRBV6-5|once|TRBJ2-7
CASRGGQGAHEQYF
TGTGCCAGCAGAGGGGGACAGGGTGCCCACGAGCAGTACTTC
>.|TRBV7-2|once|TRBJ1-4
CASSVNRTNEKLFF
TGTGCCAGCAGCGTAAACAGGACTAATGAAAAACTGTTTTTT
>TRBD1|TRBV5-1|.|TRBJ2-7
CASSLGYRGLFEQYF
TGCGCCAGCAGCTTGGGCTACAGGGGGCTGTTCGAGCAGTACTTC
>.|TRBV7-2|.|TRBJ1-5
CASSLASAGYSNQPQHF
TGTGCCAGCAGCTTAGCCTCGGCAGGGTATAGCAATCAGCCCCAGCATTTT
>.|TRBV7-9|once|TRBJ2-2
CASSLHSPRNTGELFF
TGTGCCAGCAGCCTGCATAGCCCCCGAAACACCGGGGAGCTGTTTTTT
>.|TRBV30|once|TRBJ2-3
CAWSVKEPIPQSTDTQYF
TGTGCCTGGAGTGTCAAGGAACCGATCCCACAGAGCACAGATACGCAGTATTTT
>.|TRBV12-1|.|TRBJ1-1
CASSSSPDGENTEAFF
TGTGCCAGCAGCTCATCCCCCGACGGAGAGAACACTGAAGCTTTCTTT
>TRBD1|TRBV15|once|TRBJ2-7
CATSNRTGSSYEQYF
TGTGCCACCAGCAACCGGACAGGGAGTTCCTACGAGCAGTACTTC
>.|TRBV12-5|.|TRBJ2-4
CASRPETPAGIAKNIQYF
TGTGCTAGTCGCCCCGAGACCCCGGCGGGTATTGCCAAAAACATTCAGTACTTC
>.|TRBV2|.|TRBJ1-1
CASPSRGATEAFF
TGTGCCAGTCCATCCCGGGGGGCCACTGAAGCTTTCTTT
>.|TRBV5-1|.|TRBJ2-1
CASSLVRVREQFF
TGCGCCAGCAGCTTGGTCAGGGTCCGCGAGCAGTTCTTC